These T cell receptor beta chains were read from a single sample in a study of CD8+ T cells in alopecia areata. TCRdb keeps only in-frame clones here, not all; method: immunoSEQ multiplex PCR. Of about 250,000 clones listed, around three fifths are singletons. Specimen: CD4+ T cells sorted from blood, collected at week 52, from a patient treated with tofacitinib. The receptors come from a human donor with alopecia areata. The CDR3 runs from the conserved cysteine through the conserved F or W. D genes are given only for firm matches. Clone size is given for some rows only: seen once, a few or many times, or a class if the clone is expanded.

TRBJ2-1	NA	TRBV6-6	NA	CASSPGGYNEQFF	TGTGCCAGCAGTCCTGGGGGGTACAATGAGCAGTTCTTC
TRBJ1-2	NA	TRBV5-1	TRBD1	CASSQGQGPGYGYTF	TGCGCCAGCAGCCAGGGACAGGGCCCTGGCTATGGCTACACCTTC
TRBJ2-5	NA	TRBV11-2	NA	CASSLYRIETQYF	TGTGCCAGCAGCTTGTACAGGATCGAGACCCAGTACTTC
TRBJ2-1	NA	TRBV29-1	NA	CSVGAYNEQFF	TGCAGCGTTGGCGCCTACAATGAGCAGTTCTTC
TRBJ2-7	NA	TRBV5-6	NA	CASSKTEYTFYEQYF	TGTGCCAGCAGCAAAACAGAATACACTTTCTACGAGCAGTACTTC
TRBJ2-5	NA	TRBV6-6	TRBD1	CASSYRDREETQYF	TGTGCCAGCAGTTACCGGGACAGGGAAGAGACCCAGTACTTC
TRBJ2-2	NA	TRBV5-1	TRBD2	CASSSPRGGLGTGELFF	TGCGCCAGCAGCTCCCCGCGGGGGGGCCTTGGCACCGGGGAGCTGTTTTTT
TRBJ1-6	few	TRBV4-1	NA	CASSQETFGALSPLHF	TGCGCCAGCAGCCAAGAGACGTTCGGGGCACTTTCACCCCTCCACTTT
TRBJ2-3	few	TRBV29-1	NA	CSASDYGTQYF	TGCAGCGCCTCGGACTACGGTACGCAGTATTTT
TRBJ2-5	NA	TRBV5-6	NA	CASSFSQGGTQYF	TGTGCCAGCAGCTTCAGCCAGGGGGGGACCCAGTACTTC
TRBJ1-1	NA	TRBV9	TRBD1	CASSVGGQGGTEAFF	TGTGCCAGCAGCGTAGGGGGACAGGGAGGAACTGAAGCTTTCTTT
TRBJ2-3	NA	TRBV29-1	NA	CSVEVAGASSTDTQYF	TGCAGCGTTGAGGTGGCGGGGGCATCTAGCACAGATACGCAGTATTTT
TRBJ1-2	NA	TRBV19	NA	CASTDKGWSYGYTF	TGTGCCAGTACCGACAAGGGGTGGTCCTATGGCTACACCTTC
TRBJ1-1	NA	TRBV29-1	NA	CSGMNTEAFF	TGCAGCGGCATGAACACTGAAGCTTTCTTT
TRBJ1-5	NA	TRBV7-9	NA	CASSLEGHNQPQHF	TGTGCCAGCAGCTTAGAAGGACACAATCAGCCCCAGCATTTT
TRBJ2-4	NA	TRBV4-1	NA	CASSLLQGRGHIQYF	TGCGCCAGCAGCCTTCTTCAGGGGAGAGGGCACATTCAGTACTTC
TRBJ2-4	NA	TRBV30	NA	CAWGGGQSNIQYF	TGTGCCTGGGGAGGGGGACAGTCGAACATTCAGTACTTC
TRBJ2-5	NA	TRBV7-9	NA	CASSSLGRGSETQYF	TGTGCCAGCAGCTCCCTCGGCCGAGGGTCAGAGACCCAGTACTTC
TRBJ2-1	NA	TRBV27	TRBD2	CASSSTSGAVEQFF	TGTGCCAGCAGTTCGACTAGCGGGGCCGTTGAGCAGTTCTTC
TRBJ2-1	NA	TRBV11-2	NA	CASSLDQISVNEQFF	TGTGCCAGCAGCTTAGACCAGATTTCGGTCAATGAGCAGTTCTTC
TRBJ2-7	few	TRBV5-6	NA	CASSRTVGEQYF	TGTGCCAGCAGCCGGACAGTGGGCGAGCAGTACTTC
TRBJ2-5	NA	TRBV29-1	NA	CSVEATKETQYF	TGCAGCGTTGAGGCAACCAAAGAGACCCAGTACTTC
TRBJ2-5	NA	TRBV7-2	NA	CASSPQETQYF	TGTGCCAGCAGCCCACAAGAGACCCAGTACTTC
TRBJ2-2	few	TRBV6-4	NA	CASSESSTGELFF	TGTGCCAGCAGTGAGAGTAGCACCGGGGAGCTGTTTTTT
TRBJ1-2	NA	TRBV10-1	NA	CASSDWGNHGYTF	TGCGCCAGCAGTGATTGGGGAAATCATGGCTACACCTTC
TRBJ1-1	NA	TRBV4-3	NA	CASSEREGDTEAFF	TGCGCCAGCAGCGAACGGGAGGGAGACACTGAAGCTTTCTTT
TRBJ1-1	NA	TRBV29-1	NA	CSVGVANTEAFF	TGCAGCGTTGGGGTGGCTAACACTGAAGCTTTCTTT
TRBJ1-2	NA	TRBV11-2	NA	CAIGGGYTF	TGTGCCATCGGGGGAGGCTACACCTTC
TRBJ1-5	NA	TRBV30	NA	CAWSGGVNINQPQHF	TGTGCCTGGAGCGGGGGGGTGAATATCAATCAGCCCCAGCATTTT
TRBJ1-2	few	TRBV7-3	NA	CASSLTGGYGYTF	TGTGCCAGCAGCTTAACGGGTGGCTATGGCTACACCTTC
TRBJ2-7	few	TRBV7-6	NA	CASSLEWGRAHEQYF	TGTGCCAGCAGCTTAGAATGGGGCAGGGCTCACGAGCAGTACTTC
TRBJ1-1	NA	TRBV11-1	TRBD1	CASSWGQGNTEAFF	TGTGCCAGCAGCTGGGGACAGGGGAACACTGAAGCTTTCTTT
TRBJ2-2	NA	TRBV29-1	NA	CSVRISGTETGELFF	TGCAGCGTACGAATATCCGGGACGGAGACCGGGGAGCTGTTTTTT
TRBJ1-2	once	TRBV7-8	TRBD1	CASSLGTGRNGYTF	TGTGCCAGCAGCCTTGGGACAGGGAGGAATGGCTACACCTTC
TRBJ1-5	NA	TRBV6-6	NA	CASSYPSGSNQPQHF	TGTGCCAGCAGTTACCCCTCAGGTAGCAATCAGCCCCAGCATTTT
TRBJ2-7	NA	TRBV9	TRBD1	CASSSGQGIGEQYF	TGTGCCAGCAGCAGCGGACAGGGAATAGGCGAGCAGTACTTC
TRBJ1-6	few	TRBV7-3	NA	CASRVRVFAYNSPLHF	TGTGCCAGCAGGGTCAGGGTGTTCGCCTATAATTCACCCCTCCACTTT
TRBJ2-3	NA	TRBV7-9	NA	CASSLRGAGTDTQYF	TGTGCCAGCAGCTTACGGGGGGCCGGCACAGATACGCAGTATTTT
TRBJ1-2	NA	TRBV5-6	NA	CASRNTGSHGYTF	TGTGCCAGCAGAAACACAGGGAGTCATGGCTACACCTTC
TRBJ2-1	NA	TRBV7-7	NA	CASSLAPSPANEQFF	TGTGCTAGCAGCTTAGCTCCCTCACCGGCTAACGAGCAGTTCTTC
TRBJ2-1	NA	TRBV29-1	TRBD2	CSVEVGTSGPRSQFF	TGCAGCGTTGAAGTAGGGACTAGCGGTCCCAGATCGCAGTTCTTC
TRBJ2-7	NA	TRBV5-1	TRBD2	CASSPATSGGRNEQYF	TGCGCCAGCAGCCCCGCGACTAGCGGGGGAAGGAACGAGCAGTACTTC
TRBJ1-4	NA	TRBV30	NA	CARSTAPNEKLFF	TGTGCCCGCTCGACGGCGCCAAATGAAAAACTGTTTTTT
TRBJ2-1	few	TRBV5-1	NA	CASSDTGLRNEQFF	TGCGCCAGCAGCGATACAGGGTTAAGGAATGAGCAGTTCTTC
TRBJ2-1	NA	TRBV7-7	NA	CASSPTTGRYNEQFF	TGTGCTAGCAGCCCAACGACGGGACGCTACAATGAGCAGTTCTTC
TRBJ2-1	few	TRBV7-7	TRBD2	CASSLGLVDHQFF	TGTGCTAGCAGCTTAGGACTAGTCGACCACCAGTTCTTC
TRBJ1-2	NA	TRBV29-1	NA	CSVEDPMELDYGYTF	TGCAGCGTTGAAGATCCGATGGAACTAGACTATGGCTACACCTTC